Following are 22 T cell receptor beta chains from one sample sequenced in a study of cytomegalovirus exposure and HLA in healthy donors (dated by TCRdb to the late 2010s). The library came from the immunoSEQ multiplex PCR assay. The multiplex PCR relied on a mix of 60 forward primers for TCR Vbeta segments and 13 reverse primers for TCR Jbeta segments. TCRdb holds this immuneACCESS table with in-frame rearrangements only. Some clones are missing; in checked studies, unresolved V genes explain under half, and the rest has no known cause. This sample has approximately 100,000 clones in its table, and 65% to 75% of those were observed once. 1.5% to 2% of the sample is taken by the ten largest. Sequencing was done on a sample of PBMCs. The receptors were gathered from a woman aged 40 to 49 in good health and CMV-seronegative.

The chain employs TRBV4-2 and TRBJ1-4; D gene ambiguous. V was clipped by 0 bases and J by 8 bases, with 10 bases between them. CDR1 LGHNA and CDR2 YNFKEQ come from the germline V gene. CDR3 length equals 14 residues. The CDR3 loop is CASSQDFGEEKLFF. DNA of the CDR3: TGTGCCAGCAGCCAAGATTTCGGGGAGGAAAAACTGTTTTTT.

This clone has only a few counts. This chain joins TRBV6-4 and TRBJ2-2; the D gene is possibly TRBD2 (6 bases). CDR1 is MRHNA and CDR2 is SNTAGT in the germline V gene. Trimming stripped 0 bases from V and 1 base from J, with 6 bases between. This CDR3 comprises 15 residues. The CDR3 sequence is CASSDSGGNTGELFF. The CDR3 DNA is TGTGCCAGCAGTGACTCGGGGGGGAACACCGGGGAGCTGTTTTTT.

This chain uses TRBV7-2 with TRBJ2-7; TRBD1 aligns across 8 bases. CDR1 is SGHTA, CDR2 FQGNSA, per germline. CDR3 length equals 15 residues. The ends lost 5 bases at V and 2 bases at J; junction bases unmatched: 8. CDR3 DNA: TGTGCCAGCAGCCTTGACAGGGGAAGAACCTACGAGCAGTACTTC. This codes for CASSLDRGRTYEQYF.

This clone was counted between two and nine times. V usage is TRBV29-1 and J usage is TRBJ1-2, with 10 bases that match TRBD1. Unmatched junction bases numbered 21, after V lost 6 bases and J lost 5 bases. The CDR3 loop spans 18 amino acids. The germline gives CDR1 SQVTM, CDR2 ANQGSEA. The CDR3 protein is CSVPESTGGPSIGYGYTF. The DNA for the CDR3 is TGCAGCGTCCCGGAGTCGACAGGGGGCCCTTCGATAGGGTATGGCTACACCTTC.

The CDR3 nucleotides read TGTGCCAGCAGTGAAGGAGCGGGGGAGGGGGACATTCAGTACTTC. Residues: CASSEGAGEGDIQYF. The rearrangement uses TRBV6-1 and TRBJ2-4, with 8 bases that match TRBD2. The CDR3 contains 15 residues. Germline CDR1 reads MNHNS; CDR2 reads SASEGT. V shed 1 base, J shed 8 bases, and the junction held 7 bases outside the gene matches.

There are a few counts of this clone. CDR3 nucleotides: TGTGCCAGCAGCTTGGGCGGTGGTGAGGGACTTGCTGGAAACACCATATATTTT. Translation gives CASSLGGGEGLAGNTIYF. The chain uses TRBV5-4 and TRBJ1-3; D might be TRBD1 (5 bases). The length of the CDR3 is 18 residues. The V gene's germline CDR1 is SGHNT and CDR2 YYREEE (reference sequence). The germline V and J ends were trimmed by 0 bases and 2 bases, with 18 bases remaining between them.

CDR3 sequence (DNA): TGCGCCAGCAGTCCTATAAAGACAGCGGCAGGGAGGCGCTACGAGCAGTACTTC. Encoded protein: CASSPIKTAAGRRYEQYF. The gene calls are TRBV23-1 and TRBJ2-7; possibly TRBD2 for D (6 bases). TRBV23-1 is an ORF, and what it does is uncertain. V was clipped by 4 bases and J by 3 bases, with 25 bases between them. The CDR3 spans 18 residues.

This clone has a handful of counts. The V gene is TRBV11-2, the J gene TRBJ2-1; 8 bases match TRBD2. This CDR3 has 15 residues. Germline lookup yields CDR1 SGHAT and CDR2 FQNNGV. V lost 1 base and J lost 5; bases outside the gene matches: 4. The CDR3 bases are TGTGCCAGCAGCTTAGCGGGGGGGCCTAACAATGAGCAGTTCTTC. Residues: CASSLAGGPNNEQFF.

The chain employs TRBV27 and TRBJ2-3; D is undetermined. This CDR3 is 16 amino acids long. Trimming cost V 3 bases and J 1 base, with 14 bases left between them. In germline, CDR1 is MNHEY, CDR2 SMNVEV (reference sequence). CDR3 nucleotides: TGTGCCAGCAGTTTGTACGGTTTAAGCCGCACAGATACGCAGTATTTT. Translation gives CASSLYGLSRTDTQYF.

This chain connects TRBV7-2 to TRBJ2-1, with D possibly TRBD1 on 5 matching bases. Germline assignment: CDR1 SGHTA and CDR2 FQGNSA. The CDR3 runs to 14 residues. The ends were cut back, 5 bases at V and 5 bases at J, with 13 bases in the middle. The CDR3 bases are TGTGCCAGCAGCATGCCGACAGTAAACAATGAGCAGTTCTTC. It encodes CASSMPTVNNEQFF.

In its sample, this clone was seen once. V is TRBV9 and J is TRBJ2-7; 9 bases are shared with TRBD1. The length of the CDR3 is 14 residues. Germline V CDR1 and CDR2: SGDLS, YYNGEE. Trimming at V came to 4 bases and at J to 5 bases, leaving 7 bases not matched to a gene. The CDR3 is CASSPGTGLNEQYF. CDR3 nucleotide sequence: TGTGCCAGCAGCCCCGGGACAGGGCTCAACGAGCAGTACTTC.

CDR3 protein: CASHRDLQETQYF. In nucleotides, the CDR3 is TGTGCCAGTCACCGGGACTTGCAAGAGACCCAGTACTTC. V gene TRBV5-8 combines with J gene TRBJ2-5, with D perhaps matching TRBD2 (6 bases). The CDR3 length is 13 residues. Trimming shortened V by 8 bases and J by 2 bases, and 13 bases separated the two germline ends. Germline CDR1 SGHTS, CDR2 YDEGEE.

The V call is TRBV19, the J call TRBJ2-5, with 9 bases lining up with TRBD1. Germline CDR1 LNHDA, CDR2 SQIVND (reference sequence). J was trimmed by 3 bases and V by 11 bases; bases with no gene match: 7. The CDR3 runs to 13 residues. CDR3 DNA sequence: TGTGCCTGCACCGGGACAGGGAAAGAGACCCAGTACTTC. It translates to CACTGTGKETQYF.

The table lists this clone with a few counts. This sequence joins TRBV5-4 and TRBJ1-4; TRBD1 might be the D (5 bases). Germline values: CDR1 SGHNT, CDR2 YYREEE (reference sequence). The V and J ends lost 4 bases and 8 bases respectively, with 12 bases between them. CDR3 length: 13 residues. CDR3 DNA sequence: TGTGCCAGCAGCGGCCAGGGTGAGGAAAAACTGTTTTTT. Protein sequence: CASSGQGEEKLFF.

This clone was detected only once. The chain uses TRBV7-9 and TRBJ2-5; D might be TRBD2 (5 bases). Germline lookup yields CDR1 SEHNR and CDR2 FQNEAQ (reference sequence). Trimming removed 4 bases at V and 4 bases at J, with 22 bases between. The CDR3 length is 17 residues. The CDR3 protein is CASSSGRTRAVVETQYF. In nucleotides, the CDR3 is TGTGCCAGCAGCTCGGGCCGAACTAGAGCTGTCGTAGAGACCCAGTACTTC.

This chain connects TRBV4-3 to TRBJ2-7; TRBD1 agrees at 7 bases. J was trimmed by 4 bases and V by 1 base; bases with no gene match: 4. The CDR3 is 14 residues long. Germline CDR1 and CDR2: LGHNA and YSLEER. CDR3 sequence (DNA): TGCGCCAGCAGCCAAGGGGCAGGGGGATACGAGCAGTACTTC. Translation gives CASSQGAGGYEQYF.

The V gene is TRBV9, the J gene TRBJ2-1, with D maybe TRBD1 (5 bases). Per germline, CDR1 SGDLS and CDR2 YYNGEE. The CDR3 runs to 13 residues. V was pared by 0 bases and J by 5 bases, with 6 bases between. The CDR3 coding sequence is TGTGCCAGCAGCGTAGTAGGGGACAATGAGCAGTTCTTC. It codes for CASSVVGDNEQFF.

V gene TRBV5-1 combines with J gene TRBJ2-4, with D tentatively TRBD2 (6 bases). The V end was cut by 4 bases, the J end by 0 bases, with 14 bases between. The CDR3 runs 16 residues. CDR1 is SGHRS, CDR2 YFSETQ, per germline. The CDR3 region has the DNA TGCGCCAGCAGCCAACGGGACTCTATAGCCAAAAACATTCAGTACTTC. It encodes CASSQRDSIAKNIQYF. The entire variable domain, with the rest obtained from reference TRBV5-1 and TRBJ2-4, is as follows: KAGVTQTPRYLIKTRGQQVTLSCSPISGHRSVSWYQQTPGQGLQFLFEYFSETQRNKGNFPGRFSGRQFSNSRSEMNVSTLELGDSALYLCASSQRDSIAKNIQYFGAGTRLSVL.

V and J are TRBV7-6 and TRBJ2-3; TRBD2 matches 13 bases. The CDR3 has 17 amino acids. Germline CDR1 reads SGHVS; CDR2 reads FNYEAQ. The ends lost 5 bases at V and 8 bases at J; junction bases unmatched: 13. CDR3 residues: CASSLTSGGPHSGTQYF. CDR3 in DNA: TGTGCCAGCAGCCTGACTAGCGGGGGGCCCCATTCGGGTACGCAGTATTTT.

This clone was seen only a few times. The chain carries TRBV19 and TRBJ2-7; 13 bases align to TRBD2. Germline lookup yields CDR1 LNHDA and CDR2 SQIVND (reference sequence). The trim removed 5 bases at V and 9 bases at J, leaving 16 bases unmatched. The CDR3 has 17 residues. In nucleotides, the CDR3 is TGTGCCAGTAGTCCAAGCCTGACTAGCGGGGGGTTTGATGCGCAGTACTTC. The encoded protein is CASSPSLTSGGFDAQYF.

V usage is TRBV15 and J usage is TRBJ2-5, with D hard to call. The J call may be incorrect, as the DNA end agrees better with TRBJ2-7. This CDR3 region has 14 residues. In germline, CDR1 is LNHNV, CDR2 YYDKDF (reference sequence). CDR3 in amino acids: CATSRENAAREQYF. CDR3 DNA sequence: TGTGCCACCAGCAGAGAAAATGCTGCGCGCGAGCAGTACTTC.

The chain links TRBV9 to TRBJ2-3; TRBD1 matches 8 bases. Per germline, CDR1 SGDLS and CDR2 YYNGEE. The V segment lost 2 bases and the J segment 0 bases; nucleotides outside the gene matches: 5. The CDR3 is 16 amino acids. CDR3 DNA sequence: TGTGCCAGCAGCGTTACAGGGGGATTCAGCACAGATACGCAGTATTTT. It translates to CASSVTGGFSTDTQYF.